This T cell receptor beta chain stems from a study of T cell repertoires in cytomegalovirus infection. This clonotype showed up just a few times. The CDR3 has 15 amino acids. CDR1 DFQATT and CDR2 SNEGSKA come from the germline V gene (reference sequence). After removal of 5 bases from V and 4 bases from J, the junction contained 5 bases not matched to a gene. One entry per CDR3 protein, called by TCRdb with MiXCR from the reads. The top ten clones hold roughly an eighth of a sample with some 400,000 distinct CDR3 sequences, 31% of them seen once. The sequencing input was PBMCs. The sequence derives from a human donor in good health (CMV status not recorded). Some clones in this sample may be carry-over from other donors' samples. The V gene is TRBV20-1, the J gene TRBJ2-3; TRBD2 aligns across 14 bases. The CDR3 DNA follows: TGCAGTGCTGGGGGACTAGCGGGGGCCCCAGATACGCAGTATTTT. Its protein is CSAGGLAGAPDTQYF.